This T cell receptor beta chain is drawn from a study of technical replicates of blood from a few donors. The protocol was immunoSEQ multiplex PCR, while the TCRdb copy is restricted to in-frame clones and leaves out a portion. The profile shows 15,000 to 20,000 clones, over 75% of them singletons. This receptor was identified in a human donor in good health. The sample taken for sequencing was PBMCs.

The CDR3 loop reads CASSYSTVPTNEKLFF. The CDR3 DNA reads as TGTGCCAGCAGTTACTCGACTGTTCCAACTAATGAAAAACTGTTTTTT. The chain employs TRBV6-5 and TRBJ1-4; D call uncertain. The CDR3 covers 16 residues. With 0 bases removed from V and 0 bases from J, the gap between germline ends came to 8 bases. Germline V gene sequence: CDR1 MNHEY, CDR2 SVGAGI.